This TCR beta chain comes out of a study of T cells in Graves' hyperthyroidism and ophthalmopathy. This clonotype has ten or more counts. The V and J ends lost 1 base and 1 base respectively, with 11 bases between them. This CDR3 spans 16 amino acids. Germline loops: CDR1 LGHNA, CDR2 YNFKEQ. Out of over 9 ml of fresh peripheral blood came the PBMCs. RNA transcripts provided the source from which TCR beta CDR3 regions were amplified. HTBI primers drove first-round RT-PCR of the TCR CDR3. Using its own MiXCR run on the multiplex PCR reads, TCRdb lists one record per CDR3 protein. The data show more than 500,000 distinct CDR3 sequences, with around 16% seen just once and around 28% held by the top ten.

Sequencing was carried out using blood. The genes are TRBV4-2 and TRBJ2-4; no definite D call. This TCR was recovered from a woman between 25 and 40 years old with Graves' ophthalmopathy. The chain's CDR3 is CASSQVGSLAKNIQYF. DNA for the CDR3: TGTGCCAGCAGCCAAGTAGGCTCCCTGGCCAAAAACATTCAGTACTTC.